This paragraph covers one T cell receptor (beta chain) sequence. What antigen it recognizes has not been identified. No clone much larger than this one lies a single base away; base qualities are absent. TCRbeta CDR3 regions were amplified from genomic DNA by means of the immunoSEQ Assay, a bias-controlled multiplex PCR. Regarding the original processing steps: Within the assay, amplification of reference gene primers was used to estimate how many nucleated cells each sample contained. To quantify the absolute abundance of each unique TCRbeta CDR3 rearrangement, sequence reads were collapsed and filtered. For each sample, productive Simpson clonality was calculated as the square root of Simpson's diversity index over productive rearrangements. Imported from immuneACCESS, the table was reduced by TCRdb to in-frame sequences with V and J called. These copies leave out some clones; in studies compared against another copy, an unresolved V gene accounts for under half, and the cause of the remainder is not known. V, J and clone size are those of that table, while D and trimming were read from the DNA. Recorded for this sample are tens of thousands of clones; 85% of them occurred a single time. Jointly, the top ten make up roughly 15% of the sample.

The sample is drawn from a study of blood T cell repertoires in COVID-19 (dated by TCRdb to the early 2020s). About the study as a whole: The collaborator samples originated in the United States, Italy and Spain and spanned the acute and convalescent phases of COVID-19. The material from the prospective study consisted of cDNA or gDNA derived from T cells, B-cell-depleted T cells, or PBMCs. Deeply sampled blood TCRbeta repertoires from subjects exposed to, actively infected with, or recovered from COVID-19 were included in the dataset. The repertoires were released in a freely available public database meant as a resource for research on the immune response to SARS-CoV-2. Samples came from the ongoing ImmuneRACE study (first 160 participants) plus 1,254 subjects from 6 global collaborators. A de-identified subject ID, COVID-19 status, age in years and sex were almost always included in the sample metadata. Where HLA class I and class II types were available, the types were taken from metadata supplied by the sample provider, not from assay-based typing.

V lost 4 bases and J lost 4 bases, and the count of bases not matched to a germline gene is 10. Inclusive of the bounding cysteine and phenylalanine, the CDR3 is 16 residues long. Just CDR3 DNA is preserved here, 48 bases in frame from base 1. What the authors observed across the whole study: The amount of clinical and demographic metadata varied by source and participant and was provided uncurated.

Whole blood was collected in K2EDTA tubes by collaborating institutions according to the institutions' own protocols. Collaborator samples were shipped for TCRbeta analysis as frozen whole blood, isolated PBMCs, or DNA extracted from either sample type. The sequenced sample consisted of peripheral blood. The TCR was taken from an older woman with acute or convalescent COVID-19. Recombination joined TRBV23-1 with TRBJ2-4; TRBD1 agrees with 7 junctional bases. TRBV23-1 is annotated as an ORF whose role is uncertain. CDR3 loop: CASSRRQGSRKNIQYF. The sequence in DNA is TGCGCCAGCAGTCGTCGACAGGGTTCGCGTAAAAACATTCAGTACTTC.